One sample yielded the 5 T cell receptor beta chains listed below, sequenced in a study of blood T cell repertoires in COVID-19. The data were produced by immunoSEQ multiplex PCR, yet TCRdb's version contains in-frame clones alone and is incomplete. The data hold 350,000 to 400,000 clones, with 90% observed a single time. Specimen: peripheral blood. These receptors were collected from a man aged 18-30 years with active or convalescent COVID-19.

The chain is built from TRBV4-1 and TRBJ2-1; no clear D. The CDR3 extends over 16 amino acids. Germline values: CDR1 MGHRA, CDR2 YSYEKL. V was pared by 1 base and J by 2 bases, with 12 bases between. CDR3: CASSQVILQAYNEQFF. For the CDR3, the DNA is TGCGCCAGCAGCCAAGTTATACTGCAGGCCTACAATGAGCAGTTCTTC.

This clone has only one observation. The rearrangement links TRBV19 to TRBJ1-1; D uncertain. The CDR3 is made up of 11 amino acids. Germline-derived CDR1 and CDR2 are LNHDA and SQIVND (reference sequence). V was clipped by 7 bases and J by 0 bases, with 3 bases between them. CDR3 DNA sequence: TGTGCCAGTACAGTGAACACTGAAGCTTTCTTT. It translates to CASTVNTEAFF.

J is TRBJ2-3 and V is TRBV7-9, with D perhaps TRBD1 (5 bases). CDR1 and CDR2 (germline): SEHNR, FQNEAQ (reference sequence). V gave up 0 bases and J gave up 3 bases, with 13 bases separating them. The CDR3 covers 16 residues. The CDR3 protein is CASSLAQGVWTDTQYF. The CDR3 DNA reads as TGTGCCAGCAGCTTAGCGCAAGGGGTTTGGACAGATACGCAGTATTTT.

The rearrangement links TRBV27 to TRBJ1-5, with TRBD1 identical over 7 bases. The CDR3 totals 19 residues. V shed 5 bases, J shed 0 bases, and the junction held 16 bases outside the gene matches. CDR1 is MNHEY and CDR2 is SMNVEV in the germline V gene (reference sequence). CDR3 nucleotide sequence: TGTGCCAGCAGTCTACAGGAGGGGGCAGGCTCTTTTAGCAATCAGCCCCAGCATTTT. Translated: CASSLQEGAGSFSNQPQHF.

The gene calls are TRBV27 and TRBJ2-7; 13 bases are a match to TRBD2. V trimming: 4 bases; J trimming: 6 bases; junction bases outside the gene matches: 0. This CDR3 spans 13 amino acids. Germline V gene data show CDR1 as MNHEY and CDR2 as SMNVEV (reference sequence). The CDR3 nucleotides are TGTGCCAGCAGTTGGACTAGCGGGAGCGAGCAGTACTTC. Amino acids: CASSWTSGSEQYF.